These 8 T cell receptor beta chains share one sample of origin, sequenced in a study of T cell responses to AZD1222 COVID-19 vaccine. Produced via immunoSEQ multiplex PCR; TCRdb's table is partial and in-frame only. Of tens of thousands of clones listed, around 89% are singletons. The specimen comprised peripheral blood, sampled 28 days after the second dose of the MenACWY control vaccine. The receptors here all came from an adult who received the MenACWY meningococcal vaccine as a control.

The rearrangement joins TRBV6-5 to TRBJ1-6, with no clear D. Germline V gives CDR1 MNHEY, CDR2 SVGAGI. This CDR3 is 14 amino acids long. V dropped 2 bases and J dropped 10 bases, with 12 bases sitting between them. CDR3 DNA sequence: TGTGCCAGCAGTTACCGGTTCGGGATATCACCCCTCCACTTT. It encodes CASSYRFGISPLHF.

V usage is TRBV7-2 and J usage is TRBJ2-7, with 9 positions matching TRBD2. Per the germline V gene, CDR1 is SGHTA and CDR2 is FQGNSA. CDR3 length equals 14 residues. With 3 bases clipped from V and 6 bases from J, the junction kept 6 bases outside the gene matches. The CDR3 sequence: CASSFSGSTAEQYF. The CDR3 region has the DNA TGTGCCAGCAGCTTTAGCGGGAGTACCGCCGAGCAGTACTTC. Together with reference TRBV7-2 and TRBJ2-7, the CDR3 gives the full variable domain: GAGVSQSPSNKVTEKGKDVELRCDPISGHTALYWYRQSLGQGLEFLIYFQGNSAPDKSGLPSDRFSAERTGGSVSTLTIQRTQQEDSAVYLCASSFSGSTAEQYFGPGTRLTVT.

The chain carries TRBV30 and TRBJ2-6, with unresolved D. The CDR3 has 14 residues. Germline CDR1 GTSNPN, CDR2 SVGIG (reference sequence). Trimming stripped 2 bases from V and 0 bases from J, with 5 bases between. The CDR3 DNA is TGTGCCTGGAGTTGGGACTCTGGGGCCAACGTCCTGACTTTC. Its translation: CAWSWDSGANVLTF.

The chain has TRBV7-8 and TRBJ2-5; 12 bases agree with TRBD2. CDR1 is SGHVS and CDR2 is FQNEAQ in the germline V gene. This CDR3 is built from 16 residues. The junction had 9 bases not matched to a gene; V was cut back by 4 bases and J by 6 bases. The CDR3 region is CASSSLGLAGYKTQYF. The CDR3 nucleotides read TGTGCCAGCAGCTCACTAGGACTAGCGGGGTATAAGACCCAGTACTTC.

The chain carries TRBV15 and TRBJ2-7; 7 bases agree with TRBD1. The CDR3 contains 14 residues. Trimming at V came to 5 bases and at J to 5 bases, leaving 9 bases not matched to a gene. Germline-derived CDR1 and CDR2 are LNHNV and YYDKDF (reference sequence). CDR3 sequence reads: CATSARQGFDEQYF. The CDR3 DNA is TGTGCCACCAGCGCACGACAGGGTTTCGACGAGCAGTACTTC.

The V and J genes are TRBV9 and TRBJ1-6, with a tentative D call TRBD1 (6 bases). Germline lookup yields CDR1 SGDLS and CDR2 YYNGEE. The CDR3 runs to 15 residues. V was trimmed by 4 bases and J by 5 bases, leaving 13 bases between them. The CDR3 is CASSPTTGDNSPLHF. DNA of the CDR3: TGTGCCAGCAGCCCTACGACAGGAGATAATTCACCCCTCCACTTT. The full variable domain, its missing parts supplied by reference TRBV9 and TRBJ1-6, is DSGVTQTPKHLITATGQRVTLRCSPRSGDLSVYWYQQSLDQGLQFLIQYYNGEERAKGNILERFSAQQFPDLHSELNLSSLELGDSALYFCASSPTTGDNSPLHFGNGTRLTVT.

The chain recombines TRBV5-4 with TRBJ1-2; D is ambiguous. Trimming cost V 4 bases and J 1 base, with 5 bases left between them. The germline CDR1 and CDR2 sequences are SGHNT and YYREEE (reference sequence). The CDR3 has 12 amino acids. The CDR3 loop is CASSRINYGYTF. The DNA for the CDR3 is TGTGCCAGCAGCCGAATTAACTATGGCTACACCTTC.

The chain recombines TRBV19 with TRBJ2-7, with a possible D match to TRBD1 (5 bases). Trimming took 0 bases from V and 2 from J, leaving 11 bases between them. CDR1 LNHDA and CDR2 SQIVND come from the germline V gene (reference sequence). This CDR3 comprises 15 residues. The CDR3 protein is CASSIDHRTTYEQYF. The CDR3, as DNA: TGTGCCAGTAGTATAGATCACAGGACCACCTACGAGCAGTACTTC.